The 9 T cell receptor beta chains listed next were all sequenced from one sample in a study of blood T cell repertoires in COVID-19. TCRdb keeps only in-frame clones here, not all; method: immunoSEQ multiplex PCR. The sample shows approximately 86,000 clones, just under 85% of them seen only once. Sequenced material: peripheral blood. These receptors came from a man between 50 and 59 years old with acute or convalescent COVID-19.

V usage is TRBV18 and J usage is TRBJ1-5; 8 bases align to TRBD1. The CDR3 extends over 15 amino acids. Looked up from germline, CDR1 is KGHSH and CDR2 is LQKENI. Unmatched junction bases numbered 4, after V lost 2 bases and J lost 4 bases. CDR3 in DNA: TGTGCCAGCTCACCAGAGGGGACAGGTAATCAGCCCCAGCATTTT. Translated, it gives CASSPEGTGNQPQHF.

The CDR3 region is CATSSPNRGRDNEQFF. CDR3 nucleotides: TGTGCCACCAGCAGCCCGAACAGGGGGCGCGACAATGAGCAGTTCTTC. The chain is built from TRBV15 and TRBJ2-1; 9 positions agree with TRBD1. CDR1 is LNHNV and CDR2 is YYDKDF in the germline V gene (reference sequence). The V gene end was trimmed by 3 bases and the J gene end by 5 bases; junction bases not matched to a gene: 8. The CDR3 sequence is 16 residues long.

The J gene is TRBJ2-7, the V gene TRBV28; 9 bases match TRBD1. V lost 6 bases and J lost 3; bases outside the gene matches: 6. CDR3 length: 14 residues. Germline V lookup: CDR1 MDHEN, CDR2 SYDVKM. The CDR3 sequence is CASRPGQGHYEQYF. The CDR3 coding sequence is TGTGCCAGCAGGCCGGGACAGGGCCACTACGAGCAGTACTTC.

This clone showed up just a few times. The J gene is TRBJ2-7, the V gene TRBV2; 7 positions agree with TRBD2. Losses at the gene ends were 4 bases for V and 6 bases for J; bases not matched to a gene: 6. The CDR3 totals 13 residues. The germline CDR1 and CDR2 sequences are SNHLY and FYNNEI. Here the CDR3 DNA reads TGTGCCAGCAGTGTTACAGGCGGGAGCGAGCAGTACTTC. Translation: CASSVTGGSEQYF.

The chain couples TRBV2 to TRBJ2-5; TRBD1 aligns across 7 bases. The CDR3 totals 19 residues. V trimming: 5 bases; J trimming: 1 base; junction bases outside the gene matches: 19. Per the germline V gene, CDR1 is SNHLY and CDR2 is FYNNEI. CDR3 in amino acids: CASSLHPPAGTVGQETQYF. CDR3 DNA: TGTGCCAGCAGTCTTCATCCCCCCGCCGGGACAGTGGGCCAAGAGACCCAGTACTTC.

This clone has just a few counts. J is TRBJ2-5 and V is TRBV28, with a tentative D call TRBD2 (5 bases). Germline CDR1 reads MDHEN; CDR2 reads SYDVKM. Trimming took off 6 bases at V and 4 bases at J, with 21 bases between the two ends. CDR3 size: 16 residues. The chain's CDR3 is CASRPVGIARPETQYF. The DNA for the CDR3 is TGTGCCAGCAGGCCGGTCGGGATCGCGCGTCCAGAGACCCAGTACTTC.

The chain joins TRBV11-2 to TRBJ2-7; 10 bases fit TRBD2. V shed 1 base and J 0 bases; nucleotides not matched to a gene: 9. CDR1 is SGHAT, CDR2 FQNNGV, per germline. This CDR3 region has 18 residues. CDR3 region: CASSLGETSGLLSYEQYF. The CDR3 DNA is TGTGCCAGCAGCTTAGGTGAGACTAGCGGGCTACTCTCCTACGAGCAGTACTTC.

This clone was picked up a small number of times. The chain has TRBV4-3 and TRBJ2-7, with 8 bases identical to TRBD1. J gave up 0 bases and V 0 bases, and 13 bases lay outside the gene matches. Germline V CDR1 and CDR2: LGHNA, YSLEER. The CDR3 loop spans 19 amino acids. The CDR3 DNA sequence: TGCGCCAGCAGCCAAGACAGACCATCCGGGACAGGCGCCTCCTACGAGCAGTACTTC. As protein: CASSQDRPSGTGASYEQYF.

The V gene is TRBV20-1, the J gene TRBJ2-5, with D perhaps TRBD2 (5 bases). This CDR3 is built from 11 residues. The V gene's germline CDR1 is DFQATT and CDR2 SNEGSKA (reference sequence). V gave up 3 bases and J gave up 3 bases, with 5 bases separating them. CDR3 DNA sequence: TGCAGTGCTAGCGGGGAAGAGACCCAGTACTTC. Translated: CSASGEETQYF.